This T cell receptor (beta chain) comes out of a study of cytomegalovirus exposure and HLA in healthy donors. Study findings and constraints: In a later analysis, CMV-associated beta chains were mostly HLA-associated, it appeared. Among TCR beta chains, those listed as cytomegalovirus-associated numbered about 150.

Between the trimmed V and J ends, which lost 0 bases and 0 bases, there was a span of 6 bases. This CDR3 has 16 residues. Germline V CDR1 and CDR2: LNHDA, SQIVND (reference sequence). A remark on this clone: No antigen is known for it.

PCR involved 60 Vbeta and 13 Jbeta primers. TCRdb keeps only in-frame clones here, not all; method: immunoSEQ multiplex PCR. The repertoire holds under 200,000 clones, with 10% to 15% as singletons. This clonotype was obtained from a man aged 50 to 60 in good health and CMV-seropositive. This chain joins TRBV19 and TRBJ2-6; D remains unclear. The sample was PBMCs. The CDR3 loop is CASSIDQASGANVLTF. CDR3 coding DNA: TGTGCCAGTAGTATAGATCAGGCCTCTGGGGCCAACGTCCTGACTTTC. Full variable domain (remainder filled in from reference TRBV19 and TRBJ2-6): DGGITQSPKYLFRKEGQNVTLSCEQNLNHDAMYWYRQDPGQGLRLIYYSQIVNDFQKGDIAEGYSVSREKKESFPLTVTSAQKNPTAFYLCASSIDQASGANVLTFGAGSRLTVL.